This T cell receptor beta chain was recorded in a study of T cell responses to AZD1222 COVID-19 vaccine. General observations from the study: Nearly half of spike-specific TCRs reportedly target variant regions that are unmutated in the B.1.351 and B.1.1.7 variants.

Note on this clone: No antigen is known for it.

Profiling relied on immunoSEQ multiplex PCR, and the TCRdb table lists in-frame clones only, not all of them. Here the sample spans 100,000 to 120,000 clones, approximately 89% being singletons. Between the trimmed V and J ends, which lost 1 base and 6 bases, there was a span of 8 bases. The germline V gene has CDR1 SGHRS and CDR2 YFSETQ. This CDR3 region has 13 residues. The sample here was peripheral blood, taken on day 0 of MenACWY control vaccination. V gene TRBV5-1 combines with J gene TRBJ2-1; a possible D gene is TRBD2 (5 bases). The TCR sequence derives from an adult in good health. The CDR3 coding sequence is TGCGCCAGCAGCTTGTTGGGGAGCAATGAGCAGTTCTTC. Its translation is CASSLLGSNEQFF.